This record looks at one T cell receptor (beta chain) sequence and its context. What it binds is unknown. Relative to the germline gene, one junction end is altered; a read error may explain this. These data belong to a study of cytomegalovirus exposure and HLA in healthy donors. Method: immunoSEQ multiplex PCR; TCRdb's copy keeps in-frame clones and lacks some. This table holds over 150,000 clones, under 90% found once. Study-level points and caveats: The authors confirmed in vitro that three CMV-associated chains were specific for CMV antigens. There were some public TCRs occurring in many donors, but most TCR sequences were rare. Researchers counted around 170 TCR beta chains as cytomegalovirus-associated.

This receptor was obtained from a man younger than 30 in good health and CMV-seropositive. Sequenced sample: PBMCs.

CDR3 residues: CANSLNRDTEAFF. In DNA form, the CDR3 reads TGTGCCAACAGCCTCAACCGGGACACTGAAGCTTTCTTT. J is TRBJ1-1 and V is TRBV5-6; D remains ambiguous. Germline V gives CDR1 SGHDT, CDR2 YYEEEE. CDR3 size: 13 residues.